This TCR beta chain came from a study of cytomegalovirus exposure and HLA in healthy donors. The study ran its PCR with 60 Vbeta and 13 Jbeta primers. The table came from immunoSEQ multiplex PCR; TCRdb's copy has only in-frame clones and leaves some out. The sample has about 37,000 clones; 68% are singletons. General observations from the study: CMV serostatus was the only immune exposure information that was available. The investigators catalogued 160 or so TCR beta chains as cytomegalovirus-associated.

A remark on this clone: Its target is unknown.

Germline trimming cut 2 bases from V and 1 base from J; bases unmatched to any gene: 2. The CDR3 consists of 15 residues. Germline V gives CDR1 MGHRA, CDR2 YSYEKL. Material for sequencing was PBMCs. The sequence came from a middle-aged man in good health and CMV-seronegative. The chain recombines TRBV4-1 with TRBJ2-5; the match to TRBD1 covers 9 bases. This chain's CDR3 is CASSQMTGGQETQYF. The CDR3 DNA follows: TGCGCCAGCAGCCAAATGACAGGGGGCCAAGAGACCCAGTACTTC.